This T cell receptor (beta chain) is from a study of patients and donors after allogeneic stem cell transplantation (dated by TCRdb to the early 2020s). The library was produced with RT-PCR. Reads for this sample came from a NextSeq 550. Through fastp at Q25 and MiXCR, TCRdb rebuilt clones from the public reads, retaining in-frame beta chains. Under each unique CDR3 protein, matching rows form one entry showing the most common genes and DNA. Across this sample there are some 960,000 distinct CDR3 sequences, with about a sixth seen only once. The ten largest clones add up to 6% of the sample. Based on the germline V gene, the CDR1 and CDR2 sequences are SGHRS and YFSETQ. Cut back by 4 bases and 0 bases, the V and J ends lie 11 bases apart. From the cysteine through the phenylalanine, the CDR3 covers 14 amino acids. CDR3 DNA is the only sequence kept; it has 42 bases, read in frame from the first base.

With regard to this clonotype: The specificity of this receptor is unknown. Base quality data are lacking; no much larger clone is found one base away.

The chain uses TRBV5-1 and TRBJ2-7; the D gene is not confidently resolved. This receptor was identified in a human donor who was either an allogeneic HSCT recipient or a stem cell or donor lymphocyte infusion donor (not recorded which). It is not recorded whose cells these are; they may come from a transplant donor. The sequencing input was blood, either unsorted or a sorted T cell fraction (not recorded which). CDR3 loop: CASSKQEISYEQYF. The base sequence is TGCGCCAGCAGCAAACAAGAGATCTCCTACGAGCAGTACTTC.